This T cell receptor beta chain was captured by sequencing in a study of T cells expressing NK-cell markers. Study-level findings and limits: Four donors showed these clonotypes also leading the CD3+CD56-NKG2C+ fraction. A range of roughly 1.0-8% of CD8+ T cells consisted of dominant NKG2C+ clonotypes in about six donors.

TCRdb reprocessed the 5' RACE reads; each CDR3 protein has one entry and no DNA is given. The sample has some 190,000 distinct CDR3 sequences. From germline, CDR1 is SGHAT and CDR2 FQNNGV. This CDR3 is built from 15 residues. Worth noting for this clonotype: Its antigen is as yet unknown.

The material sequenced was blood T cells: a sorted CD56 or NKG2C T cell subset, CD4+ or CD8+ T cells, or bulk PBMC T cells (not recorded which). The source is a man between 18 and 69 years old in good health. The V call is TRBV11-2, the J call TRBJ2-5; TCRdb indicates TRBD1, and absent DNA this call remains unverified. The chain's CDR3 is CASSLDWGQGETQYF.